This TCR beta chain appears in the sequencing data of a study of T cell responses to AZD1222 COVID-19 vaccine. Generated by immunoSEQ multiplex PCR, the TCRdb table keeps only in-frame clones and is missing some. The data hold approximately 80,000 clones, with about nine tenths observed a single time. Deletions cut 4 bases from V and 7 bases from J, with 16 bases between. There are 14 residues in the CDR3. Germline CDR1 and CDR2: MNHEY and SVGEGT. Turning to this clone: Its antigen is still unknown.

Study conclusions and caveats: The CD4 TCRs associated with vaccination extended across spike and predominated at 160-218 and 743-854. Reportedly, nearly half of unique spike TCRs recognized epitopes outside B.1.351/B.1.1.7 mutations. Donors skewed white British and female; clonal diversity was possibly underestimated. Sampling captured repertoires only after the peak T cell response.

The input for sequencing was peripheral blood, taken on day 0 of AZD1222 vaccination. The clonotype was recovered from an adult in good health. V usage is TRBV6-2 or TRBV6-3 and J usage is TRBJ1-1; D gene unclear. This chain's CDR3 is CASSSHTGGDEAFF. In DNA form, the CDR3 reads TGTGCCAGCAGTTCCCATACGGGTGGTGATGAAGCTTTCTTT.